These T cell receptor beta chains were read from a single sample in a study of OX40 agonist ivuxolimab in advanced cancers. Profiled with immunoSEQ multiplex PCR; TCRdb holds only in-frame clones, not every one. This repertoire shows about 48,000 clones, approximately 91% found once; its top ten account for roughly 6.8%. The source material was CD4+ or CD8+ T cells sorted from blood, sampled in a trial of the OX40 agonist ivuxolimab. Receptors were obtained from an adult with an advanced solid tumor such as melanoma, head and neck, liver or kidney cancer. Both conserved end residues are part of each CDR3. Each record gives: clone size, D gene, V gene, J gene, CDR3 protein, CDR3 DNA. A D gene is named only where the DNA matches it firmly. Size tells how often a clone was seen (once, few, many) or the class of an expanded clone, and some rows leave it out.

medium-sized	-	TRBV7-9	TRBJ1-1	CASSSQTGLNTEAFF	TGTGCCAGCAGCTCCCAGACAGGACTGAACACTGAAGCTTTCTTT
-	-	TRBV28	TRBJ1-1	CASSQNPLGTEAFF	TGTGCCAGCAGTCAGAACCCTTTGGGCACTGAAGCTTTCTTT
-	-	TRBV23-1	TRBJ1-1	CASSPDPPTEAFF	TGCGCCAGCAGTCCGGACCCCCCAACTGAAGCTTTCTTT
once	-	TRBV29-1	TRBJ1-2	CSVEGGDGYTF	TGCAGCGTTGAGGGCGGGGATGGCTACACCTTC
-	TRBD2	TRBV19	TRBJ2-1	CASSAPRAGGPGEQFF	TGTGCCAGTAGTGCCCCCCGGGCGGGGGGGCCGGGTGAGCAGTTCTTC
-	-	TRBV19	TRBJ1-5	CASSIQLGGNQPQHF	TGTGCCAGTAGTATACAGTTGGGCGGCAATCAGCCCCAGCATTTT
-	TRBD1	TRBV11-2	TRBJ1-1	CASSHPGDRGFDTEAFF	TGTGCCAGCAGCCACCCGGGGGACAGGGGGTTCGACACTGAAGCTTTCTTT
-	TRBD1	TRBV6-1	TRBJ2-6	CASSATGLSGANVLTF	TGTGCCAGCAGTGCGACAGGGCTCTCAGGGGCCAACGTCCTGACTTTC
-	-	TRBV6-6	TRBJ1-5	CASRAGEANQPQHF	TGTGCCAGCAGGGCAGGAGAAGCCAATCAGCCCCAGCATTTT
once	TRBD1	TRBV7-9	TRBJ2-5	CASRPGGRETQYF	TGTGCCAGCAGGCCAGGGGGCAGGGAGACCCAGTACTTC
-	-	TRBV19	TRBJ1-4	CASSIDLADEKLFF	TGTGCCAGTAGTATAGATCTGGCGGATGAAAAACTGTTTTTT
-	-	TRBV29-1	TRBJ1-2	CSGAGVNYGYTF	TGCAGCGGGGCAGGGGTTAACTATGGCTACACCTTC
-	-	TRBV6-5	TRBJ1-6	CATTRLNYNSPLHF	TGTGCCACCACGAGGTTAAACTATAATTCACCCCTCCACTTT
-	-	TRBV5-4	TRBJ1-4	CASSLGPDIGGTNEKLFF	TGTGCCAGCAGCCTTGGGCCGGACATTGGCGGAACTAATGAAAAACTGTTTTTT
-	-	TRBV6-1	TRBJ2-3	CASSDAPGGGSDTQYF	TGTGCCAGCAGTGATGCCCCTGGAGGGGGATCAGATACGCAGTATTTT